This T cell receptor beta chain was sequenced in a study of regulatory T cells in long-lasting Graves disease (dated by TCRdb to the early 2020s). About the study as a whole: Persistent Graves' disease meant more than 5 years of antithyroid drug treatment with TSH receptor autoantibodies that stayed positive. Peripheral blood TCR sequencing and RNA sequencing compared persistent Graves' disease patients with newly diagnosed Graves' disease patients. The study took place in China and was registered as a clinical trial. A total of about 33 samples were covered by TCR sequencing, comprising some 13 persistent and roughly 20 newly diagnosed Graves' disease patients. On average, persistent Graves' disease patients in the clinical cohort had been on antithyroid drugs for about 10 years.

Broad study findings and their caveats: Sequencing and analysis were limited to the TCR beta chain. The authors noted that the small sample size was a limitation that may lower accuracy. Preferential use of TRBV28, TRBJ1-2 and TRBJ2-5 was observed in persistent disease, whereas TRBV20-1 and TRBJ2-1 were favored in newly diagnosed disease. Persistent patients shared more public clonotypes among themselves (more than 2,500) than newly diagnosed patients did (approximately 870). Peripheral blood alone was examined, since thyroid tissue, which constituted the primary lesion, could not be accessed. Compared with newly diagnosed patients, persistent Graves' disease patients had lower TCR Shannon entropy and fewer highly expanded clones, which suggests clonal expansion.

Taken from the germline V gene (reference sequence), the CDR1 and CDR2 loops are GTSNPN and SVGIG. The cysteine opens and the phenylalanine closes a CDR3 of 11 amino acids. Just CDR3 DNA is preserved here, 33 bases in frame from base 1. V drops 5 bases and J drops 0 bases, leaving 4 bases in between. Library preparation used multiplex PCR. Sequencing instrument: Illumina HiSeq 4000. To build TCR beta libraries, CDR3 regions were amplified by Arm-PCR using iRepertoire HTBI primers. Before sequencing, the PCR products underwent gel purification. Per the source publication's procedure: Across samples, around 58 TRBV and roughly 15 TRBJ segments were identified and used for gene usage analysis of CDR3 amino acid clonotypes. COPE and FqMerger were used to merge the filtered high-quality paired reads into contigs. BLAST was used to align contigs to IMGT TRBV, TRBD and TRBJ reference genes, and CDR3 was defined according to IMGT. Any clonotype with a frequency above 0.1% was classified as a highly expanded clone. Shannon entropy was used to measure repertoire diversity, and the Gini coefficient was used to measure V-J evenness. Clonotypes shared by more than one individual were considered public. The public reads were reprocessed in TCRdb via fastp at Q25 and MiXCR, keeping in-frame beta chains. Each record represents a unique CDR3 protein, reported with the most common genes and DNA among its rows. TCRdb, not the original authors, processed these V and J calls. This sample holds some 340,000 distinct CDR3 sequences; approximately 23% were observed only once. The ten largest clones take up around 30% of the sample.

This clonotype has a handful of counts. Its antigen is not yet known. No base quality information exists; no much larger clone differs at one position. The time point label, read with the paper, signifies: persistent/refractory GD, antithyroid drugs over 5 years with positive TRAb. For both TCR sequencing and RNA sequencing, RNA was extracted from PBMCs in TRIzol. The diagnosis of Graves' disease followed American Thyroid Association guidelines. The patients came from an endocrinology department in Xi'an, China. Each patient gave approximately 10 milliliters of peripheral blood, collected in an EDTA anticoagulant tube. Ficoll Paque Plus density gradient separation was used to isolate PBMCs, and no additional T cell sorting was done. An Agilent 2100 Bioanalyzer and agarose gel were used to check RNA quality, while a NanoDrop 2000 measured RNA concentration.

This receptor chain uses TRBV30 and TRBJ1-1; no D segment can be confidently identified. Sequencing used peripheral blood mononuclear cells (PBMCs), obtained when the disease was refractory, from a patient treated with antithyroid drugs. This sequence originates from a woman in her thirties or forties with Graves disease. Donor details come from another sample of the same person, matched by shared clones. The DNA sequence is as follows: TGTGCCTGGGGAGTGAACACTGAAGCTTTCTTT. It translates to CAWGVNTEAFF.